Listed here are 20 T cell receptor beta chains from one sample, sequenced in a study of blood T cell repertoires in COVID-19. Only in-frame clones appear in the TCRdb table, and some are missing; sequencing was by immunoSEQ multiplex PCR. The sample gives some 230,000 clones, 86% of which show up once; 2.2% is in the top ten. The sequenced material came from peripheral blood. The receptors shown here come from a man aged 25-45 years who had recovered from COVID-19.

The J gene is TRBJ1-1, the V gene TRBV18, with 8 bases that match TRBD1. The CDR3 is 15 residues long. Germline V lookup: CDR1 KGHSH, CDR2 LQKENI. Trimming removed 1 base from V and 3 bases from J; junction bases left unmatched: 4. The CDR3 spells CASSPLGQGHTEAFF. In DNA form, the CDR3 reads TGTGCCAGCTCACCACTCGGACAGGGTCACACTGAAGCTTTCTTT.

The gene calls are TRBV4-3 and TRBJ2-2; D call uncertain. The CDR3 covers 13 residues. The germline V gene encodes CDR1 LGHNA and CDR2 YSLEER. Trimming cost V 3 bases and J 8 bases, with 10 bases left between them. This CDR3 is CASSHASWGELFF. The CDR3 DNA sequence: TGCGCCAGCAGCCACGCGTCCTGGGGGGAGCTGTTTTTT.

The CDR3 is CASSIRDRVQEQYF. CDR3 bases: TGTGCCAGTAGTATTAGGGACAGGGTCCAGGAGCAGTACTTC. V usage is TRBV19 and J usage is TRBJ2-7; 9 bases are shared with TRBD1. The CDR3 sequence is 14 residues long. Trimming took 3 bases from V and 7 from J; bases not matched to a gene: 7. Germline assignment: CDR1 LNHDA and CDR2 SQIVND (reference sequence).

This clone was counted a few times. The chain is built from TRBV7-2 and TRBJ1-5, with D perhaps TRBD1 (6 bases). Germline CDR1 reads SGHTA; CDR2 reads FQGNSA. Trimming took 5 bases from V and 4 from J, leaving 12 bases between them. The CDR3 loop spans 14 amino acids. Written as DNA, the CDR3 is TGTGCCAGCAGCCCGGGGACAAGAAATCAGCCCCAGCATTTT. The encoded protein is CASSPGTRNQPQHF.

This rearrangement joins TRBV10-3 to TRBJ2-1; the match to TRBD2 covers 12 bases. This CDR3 comprises 16 residues. With V trimmed by 3 bases and J by 3 bases, 3 bases remained unmatched. The germline V gene encodes CDR1 ENHRY and CDR2 SYGVKD. The CDR3 nucleotides read TGTGCCATCAGTGAAGGACTAGCGGGGATCTACAATGAGCAGTTCTTC. Translation gives CAISEGLAGIYNEQFF.

This sequence joins TRBV2 and TRBJ2-3; the match to TRBD2 covers 8 bases. The CDR3 sequence is 19 residues long. Germline CDR1 is SNHLY and CDR2 is FYNNEI. J was trimmed by 3 bases and V by 11 bases; bases with no gene match: 25. The CDR3 spells CAPGGPSGWTGTGTDTQYF. The DNA of the CDR3 is TGTGCCCCGGGGGGGCCTAGCGGGTGGACGGGCACAGGGACAGATACGCAGTATTTT. Based on the CDR3 plus reference TRBV2 and TRBJ2-3, the full variable domain is EPEVTQTPSHQVTQMGQEVILRCVPISNHLYFYWYRQILGQKVEFLVSFYNNEISEKSEIFDDQFSVERPDGSNFTLKIRSTKLEDSAMYFCAPGGPSGWTGTGTDTQYFGPGTRLTVL.

V and J are TRBV5-4 and TRBJ1-2, with a tentative D call TRBD1 (5 bases). CDR1 is SGHNT, CDR2 YYREEE, per germline (reference sequence). V was shortened by 4 bases and J by 5 bases, with 24 bases between the two germline ends. This CDR3 has 17 residues. In DNA form, the CDR3 reads TGTGCCAGCAGCGTACCCCAGGGCGCATTCCGGTTATATGGCTACACCTTC. As protein: CASSVPQGAFRLYGYTF.

This clone was observed once. The V and J genes are TRBV13 and TRBJ2-3; 10 bases are shared with TRBD2. Trimming took 3 bases from V and 5 from J; bases not matched to a gene: 8. Germline CDR1 reads PRHDT; CDR2 reads FYEKMQ (reference sequence). There are 16 residues in the CDR3. For the CDR3, the DNA is TGTGCCAGCAGCTTGCCCCAAGCGGGGGGGGGAGATACGCAGTATTTT. Amino acids: CASSLPQAGGGDTQYF.

The V and J genes are TRBV27 and TRBJ2-7, with D maybe TRBD2 (5 bases). The CDR3 has 12 amino acids. With 10 bases removed from V and 1 base from J, the gap between germline ends came to 11 bases. Germline assignment: CDR1 MNHEY and CDR2 SMNVEV (reference sequence). The CDR3 sequence is CATEGPSYEQYF. Here the CDR3 DNA reads TGTGCCACCGAGGGTCCTTCCTACGAGCAGTACTTC.

The chain links TRBV2 to TRBJ1-1; 8 bases match TRBD1. The CDR3 extends over 14 amino acids. Germline lookup yields CDR1 SNHLY and CDR2 FYNNEI. V trimming: 6 bases; J trimming: 7 bases; junction bases outside the gene matches: 10. The CDR3 reads CASRARTGRIEAFF. The CDR3 bases are TGTGCCAGCAGGGCTAGGACAGGGAGAATTGAAGCTTTCTTT.

The CDR3 here is CASSLLAGGVSAEAFF. The CDR3 bases are TGTGCCAGCAGCTTGCTGGCAGGGGGCGTGAGCGCTGAAGCTTTCTTT. This chain connects TRBV5-6 to TRBJ1-1; 8 bases are shared with TRBD1. Losses at the gene ends were 1 base for V and 6 bases for J; bases not matched to a gene: 11. This CDR3 comprises 16 residues. CDR1 is SGHDT and CDR2 is YYEEEE in the germline V gene.

The V and J genes are TRBV12-3 or TRBV12-4 and TRBJ1-1, with 12 bases that match TRBD1. V shed 6 bases and J 11 bases; nucleotides not matched to a gene: 7. CDR3 length: 13 residues. CDR3 region: CASSLGQGAGAFF. Here the CDR3 DNA reads TGTGCCAGCAGCCTGGGACAGGGGGCCGGGGCTTTCTTT.

This chain connects TRBV11-2 to TRBJ1-2; D gene ambiguous. Germline V gene sequence: CDR1 SGHAT, CDR2 FQNNGV. The ends were cut back, 0 bases at V and 3 bases at J, with 26 bases in the middle. This CDR3 is 20 amino acids long. The CDR3 sequence is CASSLDWSGGSSITHYGYTF. CDR3 nucleotide sequence: TGTGCCAGCAGCTTAGATTGGTCGGGAGGCAGCTCGATTACCCACTATGGCTACACCTTC.

The V gene is TRBV7-9, the J gene TRBJ1-2, with TRBD1 as a possible D gene (5 bases). Trimming pared 4 bases from V and 3 bases from J, leaving 21 bases between. In germline, CDR1 is SEHNR, CDR2 FQNEAQ (reference sequence). The CDR3 covers 17 residues. The CDR3 region has the DNA TGTGCCAGCAGCTCGCTTAGGGCCTCGACGGGGGACTATGGCTACACCTTC. Its translation is CASSSLRASTGDYGYTF.

CDR3 amino acids: CASSLDLTGGEQFF. CDR3 DNA: TGTGCCAGCAGCTTAGATCTAACAGGGGGTGAGCAGTTCTTC. This chain connects TRBV11-2 to TRBJ2-1, with 8 bases matching TRBD1. The CDR3 has 14 residues. Germline loops: CDR1 SGHAT, CDR2 FQNNGV. Trimming removed 0 bases from V and 9 bases from J; junction bases left unmatched: 4.

The V and J genes are TRBV20-1 and TRBJ1-1; weak D call: TRBD1 (5 bases). Deletions cut 7 bases from V and 10 bases from J, with 10 bases between. There are 9 residues in the CDR3. Germline V gives CDR1 DFQATT, CDR2 SNEGSKA (reference sequence). The chain's CDR3 is CSGGRVAFF. In DNA, the CDR3 is TGCAGTGGGGGCAGGGTAGCTTTCTTT.

The chain employs TRBV21-1 and TRBJ2-5; TRBD1 is taken as the D call from the table, unchecked against the DNA. TRBV21-1 counts as a pseudogene. This CDR3 has 13 residues. CDR3 region: CASQRRGGETQYF. The CDR3 coding sequence is TGTGCCAGCCAACGACGAGGGGGAGAGACCCAGTACTTC.

This chain connects TRBV30 to TRBJ2-1, with a tentative D call TRBD2 (5 bases). The CDR3 has 11 residues. Germline CDR1 reads GTSNPN; CDR2 reads SVGIG (reference sequence). Trimming cost V 0 bases and J 10 bases, with 7 bases left between them. For the CDR3, the DNA is TGTGCCTGGAGTGTCCGACTAGAGCAGTTCTTC. It codes for CAWSVRLEQFF.

The rearrangement joins TRBV5-6 to TRBJ1-2; 10 bases map to TRBD1. Germline CDR1 SGHDT, CDR2 YYEEEE. This CDR3 has 14 amino acids. V was pared by 4 bases and J by 5 bases, with 5 bases of the junction left unmatched. The CDR3 region has the DNA TGTGCCAGCAGCCGACAGGGGGCGGGATATGGCTACACCTTC. This codes for CASSRQGAGYGYTF.

The chain couples TRBV12-3 or TRBV12-4 to TRBJ2-1, with 8 bases that match TRBD1. J was trimmed by 3 bases and V by 6 bases; bases with no gene match: 1. The CDR3 totals 13 residues. CDR3 bases: TGTGCCAGCAGCGGACAGGGCTACAATGAGCAGTTCTTC. Translated, it gives CASSGQGYNEQFF.